A selection of T cell receptor beta chains follows, all from one sample in a study of cytomegalovirus exposure and HLA in healthy donors. Data came from immunoSEQ multiplex PCR; TCRdb stores just in-frame clones and leaves some out. The table has around 130,000 clones, approximately 80% seen once; the top ten hold approximately 10%. Material for sequencing was PBMCs. All receptors derive from a male donor in good health and CMV-seropositive. The CDR3 runs from the conserved cysteine through the conserved F or W. The order of the fields is CDR3 length, D gene, clone size, V gene, J gene, CDR3 protein, CDR3 DNA. The D gene is left open where the match is weak. Clone size is stated in some rows and not others, as once, few, many or a class when expanded.

17	NA	NA	TRBV28	TRBJ2-4	CASSSYRERMAKNIQYF	TGTGCCAGCAGTTCCTACAGGGAACGGATGGCCAAAAACATTCAGTACTTC
11	NA	NA	TRBV7-9	TRBJ1-3	CSIDRRDTIYF	TGTTCCATAGACAGGCGAGACACCATATATTTT
12	NA	once	TRBV2	TRBJ1-6	CASYRFNSPLHF	TGTGCCAGCTACAGGTTTAATTCACCCCTCCACTTT
14	TRBD1	NA	TRBV7-2	TRBJ2-7	CASSFSGQGVRQYF	TGTGCCAGCAGCTTTTCCGGACAGGGGGTTCGGCAGTACTTC
15	NA	NA	TRBV7-2	TRBJ2-1	CASSLVRTAPGEQFF	TGTGCCAGCAGCTTAGTTAGGACAGCCCCAGGGGAGCAGTTCTTC
14	TRBD1	NA	TRBV28	TRBJ1-2	CASSPGGQGSGYTF	TGTGCCAGCAGTCCGGGCGGACAGGGGAGCGGCTACACCTTC
16	TRBD1	NA	TRBV5-8	TRBJ2-3	CASSLRTGYFADTQYF	TGTGCCAGCAGCTTGAGGACAGGGTATTTCGCAGATACGCAGTATTTT
14	NA	once	TRBV15	TRBJ1-2	CATSMRRDGYGYTF	TGTGCCACCAGCATGAGGAGGGATGGCTATGGCTACACCTTC
18	TRBD2	NA	TRBV4-2	TRBJ2-5	CASSQSYTTSGVQETQYF	TGTGCCAGCAGCCAATCCTACACGACTAGCGGAGTTCAAGAGACCCAGTACTTC
19	TRBD2	NA	TRBV13	TRBJ2-1	CASSFTLAGGRSSYNEQFF	TGTGCCAGCAGCTTTACTCTAGCGGGAGGGCGAAGCTCCTACAATGAGCAGTTCTTC
16	NA	NA	TRBV4-1	TRBJ2-3	CASSPAQGPSTDTQYF	TGCGCCAGCAGCCCGGCACAGGGACCGAGCACAGATACGCAGTATTTT
17	TRBD1	NA	TRBV18	TRBJ2-7	CASSPPMSGTGRGEQYF	TGTGCCAGCTCACCCCCGATGTCCGGGACAGGGAGGGGGGAGCAGTACTTC
14	TRBD2	NA	TRBV19	TRBJ2-3	CASAGLASTDTQYF	TGTGCCAGTGCGGGACTAGCGAGCACAGATACGCAGTATTTT
15	TRBD1	NA	TRBV7-3	TRBJ2-6	CASLKGAEGANVLTF	TGTGCCAGCCTTAAGGGGGCCGAAGGGGCCAACGTCCTGACTTTC
14	NA	NA	TRBV9	TRBJ1-3	CASSETRSGNTIYF	TGTGCCAGCAGCGAGACCCGCAGCGGGAACACCATATATTTT
15	TRBD1	many	TRBV4-3	TRBJ1-1	CASSQDRQGALPAFF	TGCGCCAGCAGCCAAGATCGGCAGGGGGCCCTCCCGGCTTTCTTT
15	NA	once	TRBV5-1	TRBJ2-2	CASKQDFIPTGELFF	TGCGCCAGCAAACAGGATTTCATCCCCACCGGGGAGCTGTTTTTT
16	TRBD2	NA	TRBV7-8	TRBJ2-6	CASSRGGAQGANGLTF	TGTGCCAGCAGCCGCGGGGGGGCTCAAGGGGCCAACGGCCTGACTTTC
15	NA	few	TRBV14	TRBJ1-1	CASSQENRVNTEAFF	TGTGCCAGCAGCCAAGAGAACAGGGTGAACACTGAAGCTTTCTTT
17	TRBD2	NA	TRBV11-2	TRBJ2-1	CASSPRLAGPSYNEQFF	TGTGCCAGCAGCCCCAGACTAGCGGGCCCATCCTACAATGAGCAGTTCTTC
14	NA	NA	TRBV29-1	TRBJ2-7	CSVEFTRSSYEQYF	TGCAGCGTTGAATTCACGCGGAGCTCCTACGAGCAGTACTTC
16	TRBD1	NA	TRBV27	TRBJ2-5	CASSLGYQGARETQYF	TGTGCCAGCAGTTTGGGTTATCAGGGGGCTCGGGAGACCCAGTACTTC
16	TRBD2	NA	TRBV7-2	TRBJ2-3	CASSLEGTSGWDTQYF	TGTGCCAGCAGCTTAGAGGGGACTAGCGGCTGGGATACGCAGTATTTT
15	NA	few	TRBV7-2	TRBJ1-5	CASSLRAGLQQPQHF	TGTGCCAGCAGCTTACGGGCAGGGCTACAACAGCCCCAGCATTTT
14	TRBD1	NA	TRBV7-8	TRBJ2-2	CASTRDRPDGELFF	TGTGCCAGCACCCGGGACAGGCCCGACGGGGAGCTGTTTTTT
13	TRBD1	NA	TRBV7-9	TRBJ2-7	CASSSGQHYEQYF	TGTGCCAGCAGCTCGGGACAGCACTACGAGCAGTACTTC
14	TRBD1	NA	TRBV2	TRBJ1-4	CASGGQGRNEKLFF	TGTGCCAGCGGGGGACAGGGGCGTAATGAAAAACTGTTTTTT
14	NA	few	TRBV9	TRBJ2-5	CASSLGGSRETQYF	TGTGCCAGCAGCTTGGGGGGTTCCCGGGAGACCCAGTACTTC
14	NA	NA	TRBV5-4	TRBJ1-2	CASSFRQTNYGYTF	TGTGCCAGCAGCTTCAGACAGACGAACTATGGCTACACCTTC
16	NA	NA	TRBV6-1	TRBJ1-3	CASRETPRASGNTIYF	TGTGCCAGCAGGGAAACTCCGAGGGCCTCTGGAAACACCATATATTTT
18	TRBD1	NA	TRBV5-1	TRBJ2-1	CASSLGDRGGPSYNEQFF	TGCGCCAGCAGCTTGGGGGACAGGGGGGGACCTTCCTACAATGAGCAGTTCTTC
18	NA	NA	TRBV15	TRBJ2-2	CATSRGATRRLRTGELFF	TGTGCCACCAGCAGAGGAGCGACAAGGAGGCTGAGGACCGGGGAGCTGTTTTTT
16	NA	NA	TRBV27	TRBJ2-2	CASRTDWGANTGELFF	TGTGCCAGCCGCACTGATTGGGGGGCGAACACCGGGGAGCTGTTTTTT
15	TRBD2	NA	TRBV15	TRBJ2-1	CATSPTRGEGNEQFF	TGTGCCACCAGCCCAACCCGCGGGGAGGGGAATGAGCAGTTCTTC
13	NA	NA	TRBV4-1	TRBJ1-2	CASSQRDTYGYTF	TGCGCCAGCAGCCAACGGGACACCTATGGCTACACCTTC
13	NA	NA	TRBV9	TRBJ2-3	CASSVGGTDTQYF	TGTGCCAGCAGCGTAGGAGGCACAGATACGCAGTATTTT
14	NA	NA	TRBV19	TRBJ2-5	CASSNTGFLETQYF	TGTGCCAGTAGTAATACAGGGTTTTTGGAGACCCAGTACTTC
15	TRBD2	once	TRBV5-4	TRBJ2-7	CASSFGRENTYEQYF	TGTGCCAGCAGCTTTGGGCGGGAGAACACCTACGAGCAGTACTTC
18	TRBD2	NA	TRBV5-1	TRBJ2-3	CASSAGTSGRRGTDTQYF	TGCGCCAGCAGCGCCGGGACTAGCGGGAGAAGGGGCACAGATACGCAGTATTTT
12	NA	NA	TRBV19	TRBJ2-7	CTSSTRVSEQYF	TGTACCAGTAGTACCAGGGTCTCCGAGCAGTACTTC
14	TRBD2	NA	TRBV30	TRBJ2-5	CAWRVAGGGETQYF	TGTGCCTGGAGAGTAGCGGGAGGGGGGGAGACCCAGTACTTC
14	NA	NA	TRBV27	TRBJ2-7	CATSTGFSGYEQYF	TGTGCCACTTCGACAGGGTTTAGCGGCTACGAGCAGTACTTC
14	NA	few	TRBV28	TRBJ2-5	CASSFSLDQETQYF	TGTGCCAGCAGTTTTAGTCTGGACCAAGAGACCCAGTACTTC